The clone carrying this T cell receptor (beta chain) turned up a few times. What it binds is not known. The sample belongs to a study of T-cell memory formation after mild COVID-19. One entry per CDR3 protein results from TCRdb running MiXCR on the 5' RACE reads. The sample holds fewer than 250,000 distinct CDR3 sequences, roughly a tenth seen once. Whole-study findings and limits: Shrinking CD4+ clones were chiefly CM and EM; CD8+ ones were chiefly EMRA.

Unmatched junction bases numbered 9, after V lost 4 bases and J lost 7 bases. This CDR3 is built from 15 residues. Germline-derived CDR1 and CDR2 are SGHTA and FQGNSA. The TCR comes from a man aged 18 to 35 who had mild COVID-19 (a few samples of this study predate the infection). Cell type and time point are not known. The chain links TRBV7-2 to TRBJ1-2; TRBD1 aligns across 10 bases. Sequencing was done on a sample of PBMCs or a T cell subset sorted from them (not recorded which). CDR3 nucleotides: TGTGCCAGCAGCTCTGTTGGGGGGACAGGGGTTGGCTACACCTTC. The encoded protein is CASSSVGGTGVGYTF.